One sample yielded the 9 T cell receptor beta chains listed below, sequenced in a study of long-term antiretroviral therapy in people with HIV. Run at survey level, the immunoSEQ assay was version v3.0. Assay: immunoSEQ multiplex PCR; the TCRdb copy retains only in-frame clones and omits some. The repertoire holds around 21,000 clones, with around 86% as singletons. Specimen: unsorted PBMCs, collected 0.1 years before starting antiretroviral therapy. All receptors derive from a man in his forties with HIV.

The chain joins TRBV28 to TRBJ2-1; perhaps D is TRBD1 or TRBD2 (5 bases each). The V gene lost 6 bases and the J gene lost 2 bases, with 11 bases spanning the gap. Per the germline V gene, CDR1 is MDHEN and CDR2 is SYDVKM. CDR3 length: 14 residues. This CDR3 reads CASSRGDAYNEQFF. The CDR3, as DNA: TGTGCCAGCAGCCGAGGGGATGCCTACAATGAGCAGTTCTTC.

V gene TRBV21-1 combines with J gene TRBJ1-2; TRBD1 was called by the table and not checked on the DNA. TRBV21-1 is deemed a pseudogene. CDR3 size: 19 residues. CDR3 residues: CASSEKKTNPRQGIHGYTF. The CDR3, as DNA: TGTGCCAGCAGCGAAAAAAAAACAAACCCGAGACAGGGGATCCATGGCTACACCTTC.

This clone was picked up a small number of times. This rearrangement joins TRBV28 to TRBJ1-2, with D uncertain. V dropped 5 bases and J dropped 10 bases, with 17 bases sitting between them. The CDR3 length is 13 residues. The germline CDR1 and CDR2 sequences are MDHEN and SYDVKM. Here the CDR3 reads CASSPSLQVAYTF. Here the CDR3 DNA reads TGTGCCAGCAGTCCCAGCTTGCAAGTAGCCTACACCTTC.

This chain links TRBV6-6 with TRBJ1-5; no firm D call. Deletions cut 0 bases from V and 6 bases from J, with 6 bases between. The CDR3 covers 13 residues. The germline gives CDR1 MNHNY, CDR2 SVGAGI (reference sequence). CDR3 protein: CASSYSRTQPQHF. The CDR3 nucleotides read TGTGCCAGCAGTTACTCCCGGACTCAGCCCCAGCATTTT.

The rearrangement joins TRBV7-6 to TRBJ2-5, with 11 bases fitting TRBD1. Germline V gene lookup returns CDR1 SGHVS and CDR2 FNYEAQ. J gave up 4 bases and V 1 base, and 5 bases lay outside the gene matches. The CDR3 spans 16 residues. The CDR3 spells CASSLVGQGAGETQYF. The CDR3 region has the DNA TGTGCCAGCAGCTTAGTAGGACAGGGGGCTGGAGAGACCCAGTACTTC. The complete variable domain, with remaining parts taken from reference TRBV7-6 and TRBJ2-5, reads GAGVSQSPRYKVTKRGQDVALRCDPISGHVSLYWYRQALGQGPEFLTYFNYEAQQDKSGLPNDRFSAERPEGSISTLTIQRTEQRDSAMYRCASSLVGQGAGETQYFGPGTRLLVL.

The DNA for the CDR3 is TGTGCCAGCAGTCCGGGACAGGTGGGGTACGAGCAGTACTTC. Amino acid sequence: CASSPGQVGYEQYF. The rearrangement joins TRBV27 to TRBJ2-7; 8 bases align to TRBD1. With V trimmed by 5 bases and J by 4 bases, 7 bases remained unmatched. From germline, CDR1 is MNHEY and CDR2 SMNVEV (reference sequence). The CDR3 spans 14 residues.

The chain couples TRBV10-3 to TRBJ2-3; 13 bases are a match to TRBD2. V shed 0 bases and J 7 bases; nucleotides not matched to a gene: 4. Germline V gene lookup returns CDR1 ENHRY and CDR2 SYGVKD. The CDR3 is made up of 16 amino acids. CDR3 coding DNA: TGTGCCATCAGTGAGTCTCGGACTAGCGGGAGTAATACGCAGTATTTT. Its protein is CAISESRTSGSNTQYF.

The chain joins TRBV27 to TRBJ1-3; a possible D gene is TRBD1 (5 bases). Germline CDR1 is MNHEY and CDR2 is SMNVEV (reference sequence). The CDR3 spans 19 residues. V shed 1 base and J shed 0 bases, with 19 bases lying between them. For the CDR3, the DNA is TGTGCCAGCAGTTTATGGAAAGTTGTAGGACAAAACTCTGGAAACACCATATATTTT. Translation gives CASSLWKVVGQNSGNTIYF.

V gene TRBV6-6 combines with J gene TRBJ2-5; TRBD2 matches at 7 bases. The V gene end was trimmed by 8 bases and the J gene end by 8 bases; junction bases not matched to a gene: 14. There are 14 residues in the CDR3. Germline values: CDR1 MNHNY, CDR2 SVGAGI (reference sequence). The CDR3, as DNA: TGTGCCAGCGGGCGGGGAGGGCCAGAGGAAACCCAGTACTTC. Its translation is CASGRGGPEETQYF.